The clone carrying this TCR beta chain was observed a few times. Germline lookup yields CDR1 SQVTM and CDR2 ANQGSEA. V shed 7 bases, J shed 5 bases, and the junction held 9 bases outside the gene matches. The CDR3 length is 14 residues. Expressed TCRB transcripts were sequenced because the entire RNA isolate underwent reverse transcription. Method: immunoSEQ multiplex PCR; TCRdb's copy keeps in-frame clones and lacks some. The sample records 360,000 or so clones, about 19% being singletons. This entry belongs to a study of beta chain features in type 1 diabetes. Blood was drawn once from each donor into heparinised tubes. The draws averaged around 120 mL. CD45RO/CCR7/CD25/CD127/CD95/CD27 separated CD4+ naive, central memory, regulatory and stem cell-like memory cells by sorting.

V is TRBV29-1 and J is TRBJ2-1; 9 bases are a match to TRBD2. This TCR was sampled from a woman in her late teens or twenties in good health. Material for sequencing was naive CD4+ T cells from blood. The DNA for the CDR3 is TGCAGCGCTAGTAGCGGGAGACAGGACAATGAGCAGTTCTTC. Protein sequence: CSASSGRQDNEQFF.